The 28 T cell receptor beta chains below come from one sample, sequenced in a study of PD-1 blockade in mismatch repair-deficient tumors (dated by TCRdb to between 2016 and 2019). The time point label here, explained by the study, means: peripheral blood 12 weeks after first pembrolizumab dose. Preparation of the library involved the immunoSEQ multiplex PCR assay. This is the immuneACCESS table as TCRdb keeps it, with only in-frame sequences that have V and J called. A part of the clones is gone; compared with another copy, unresolved V genes explain less than half, and the rest is unexplained. Counted in this sample were about 84,000 clones; 81% of them appeared once. Jointly, the top ten make up 2.5% to 3% of the sample. The material was peripheral blood, obtained 12 weeks after starting pembrolizumab. The receptor source for this set is an adult with mismatch repair-deficient cancer.

CDR3 amino acids: CASSVEDGVFARGQETQYF. DNA for the CDR3: TGTGCCAGCAGCGTAGAGGACGGAGTATTTGCCAGGGGTCAAGAGACCCAGTACTTC. The chain recombines TRBV9 with TRBJ2-5, with D perhaps matching TRBD1 (6 bases). Germline lookup yields CDR1 SGDLS and CDR2 YYNGEE. The germline V and J ends were trimmed by 0 bases and 2 bases, with 23 bases remaining between them. This CDR3 region has 19 residues.

This clone was seen a single time. The V call is TRBV7-3, the J call TRBJ2-3; D not certain. The length of the CDR3 is 13 residues. Germline-derived CDR1 and CDR2 are SGHTA and FQGTGA. Deletions cut 6 bases from V and 1 base from J, with 8 bases between. DNA of the CDR3: TGTGCCAGCAGAGCAAAAGGCACAGATACGCAGTATTTT. This codes for CASRAKGTDTQYF.

The DNA of the CDR3 is TGTGCCAGCAGTTTATCGGGGGGGTTCTCTGGAAACACCATATATTTT. This gives the protein CASSLSGGFSGNTIYF. The chain carries TRBV28 and TRBJ1-3, with TRBD1 as a possible D gene (5 bases). CDR3 size: 16 residues. Germline CDR1 and CDR2: MDHEN and SYDVKM. V lost 1 base and J 0 bases, leaving 10 bases between the germline ends. The whole variable domain, remainder taken from reference TRBV28 and TRBJ1-3, is DVKVTQSSRYLVKRTGEKVFLECVQDMDHENMFWYRQDPGLGLRLIYFSYDVKMKEKGDIPEGYSVSREKKERFSLILESASTNQTSMYLCASSLSGGFSGNTIYFGEGSWLTVV.

This chain uses TRBV30 with TRBJ2-5; TRBD2 aligns across 11 bases. CDR1 is GTSNPN and CDR2 is SVGIG in the germline V gene (reference sequence). V gave up 2 bases and J gave up 1 base; unmatched junction bases: 3. The CDR3 length is 15 residues. The CDR3 protein is CAWSRGTSGQETQYF. As DNA, the CDR3 is TGTGCCTGGAGTAGGGGGACTAGCGGCCAAGAGACCCAGTACTTC.

This clone was picked up a small number of times. The V call is TRBV9, the J call TRBJ1-1; 7 nucleotides match TRBD1. There are 16 residues in the CDR3. In germline, CDR1 is SGDLS, CDR2 YYNGEE. Trimming removed 4 bases from V and 5 bases from J; junction bases left unmatched: 14. The DNA for the CDR3 is TGTGCCAGCAGCCCCACAAACCCGGGACAGAGAACTGAAGCTTTCTTT. Translating gives CASSPTNPGQRTEAFF.

V usage is TRBV7-2 and J usage is TRBJ1-2, with a weak D call TRBD1 (6 bases). V was trimmed by 2 bases and J by 1 base, leaving 8 bases between them. CDR3 length: 14 residues. CDR1 is SGHTA, CDR2 FQGNSA, per germline. The CDR3 protein is CASSLRQVNYGYTF. The CDR3 nucleotides are TGTGCCAGCAGCTTAAGACAGGTTAACTATGGCTACACCTTC.

The J gene is TRBJ2-7, the V gene TRBV5-4, with TRBD1 as a possible D gene (5 bases). The germline V gene encodes CDR1 SGHNT and CDR2 YYREEE (reference sequence). The CDR3 spans 13 residues. V lost 2 bases and J lost 3, with 9 bases in between. This CDR3 is CASSFQRGYEQYF. The CDR3 DNA sequence: TGTGCCAGCAGCTTTCAAAGGGGCTACGAGCAGTACTTC. Variable domain in full (rest from reference TRBV5-4 and TRBJ2-7): ETGVTQSPTHLIKTRGQQVTLRCSSQSGHNTVSWYQQALGQGPQFIFQYYREEENGRGNFPPRFSGLQFPNYSSELNVNALELDDSALYLCASSFQRGYEQYFGPGTRLTVT.

The chain recombines TRBV7-8 with TRBJ2-2; 7 nucleotides line up with TRBD2. With V trimmed by 5 bases and J by 1 base, 10 bases remained unmatched. The germline gives CDR1 SGHVS, CDR2 FQNEAQ. The CDR3 runs 17 residues. CDR3 loop: CASSITGLLMNTGELFF. The CDR3 nucleotides are TGTGCCAGCAGCATAACGGGACTATTAATGAACACCGGGGAGCTGTTTTTT.

The genes are TRBV7-2 and TRBJ2-2; D may be TRBD2 (6 bases). Germline CDR1 reads SGHTA; CDR2 reads FQGNSA. CDR3 length: 14 amino acids. Trimming removed 3 bases from V and 3 bases from J, with 8 bases in between. CDR3 nucleotide sequence: TGTGCCAGCAGCTTTAGCGGATACACCGGGGAGCTGTTTTTT. Translation: CASSFSGYTGELFF.

The genes are TRBV19 and TRBJ2-7; no firm D call. Trimming took 4 bases from V and 5 from J, leaving 12 bases between them. Germline V gene lookup returns CDR1 LNHDA and CDR2 SQIVND (reference sequence). This CDR3 is 13 amino acids long. The chain's CDR3 is CASSTTLGNEQYF. The CDR3 DNA reads as TGTGCCAGTAGTACTACTTTAGGGAACGAGCAGTACTTC.

The genes are TRBV19 and TRBJ1-5; D is possibly TRBD1 (6 bases). CDR1 and CDR2 from the germline V gene are LNHDA and SQIVND (reference sequence). V lost 3 bases to trimming and J lost 7 bases, with 13 bases between them. CDR3 length: 14 residues. In DNA form, the CDR3 reads TGTGCCAGTAGTATTAGGGGGGTCGGGCAGCCCCAGCATTTT. Encoded protein: CASSIRGVGQPQHF.

The V and J genes are TRBV23-1 and TRBJ2-7; D is unresolved. TRBV23-1 belongs to the ORF category, with a function that is uncertain. The CDR3 runs 14 residues. The V and J ends lost 3 bases and 3 bases respectively, with 12 bases between them. CDR3 bases: TGCGCCAGCAGTCAGGCAGGCCAAGACTACGAGCAGTACTTC. Its translation is CASSQAGQDYEQYF.

The chain joins TRBV10-3 to TRBJ2-6; D is unclear. Germline CDR1 ENHRY, CDR2 SYGVKD. This CDR3 has 13 residues. Trimming pared 6 bases from V and 2 bases from J, leaving 5 bases between. DNA for the CDR3: TGTGCCATCAGCCTCACTGGGGCCAACGTCCTGACTTTC. Translating it yields CAISLTGANVLTF.

V usage is TRBV10-3 and J usage is TRBJ2-3, with 9 bases identical to TRBD2. The V gene end was trimmed by 4 bases and the J gene end by 3 bases; junction bases not matched to a gene: 2. Germline V lookup: CDR1 ENHRY, CDR2 SYGVKD. The CDR3 is made up of 14 amino acids. The CDR3 is CAISVGLATDTQYF. The CDR3 DNA sequence: TGTGCCATCAGTGTAGGACTAGCGACAGATACGCAGTATTTT.

The V call is TRBV9, the J call TRBJ1-5; 10 bases are shared with TRBD1. V lost 4 bases, J lost 7 bases, and 5 bases stayed unmatched. CDR3 size: 14 residues. Germline-derived CDR1 and CDR2 are SGDLS and YYNGEE. CDR3 sequence (DNA): TGTGCCAGCAGCTCCGGACAGGGGGTGCAGCCCCAGCATTTT. Its protein is CASSSGQGVQPQHF.

The J gene is TRBJ2-3, the V gene TRBV28, with TRBD2 as a possible D gene (6 bases). The germline gives CDR1 MDHEN, CDR2 SYDVKM. V lost 4 bases and J lost 2, with 13 bases in between. The CDR3 is 15 amino acids. The CDR3 nucleotides are TGTGCCAGCAGTTCATCGGGACTTAACACAGATACGCAGTATTTT. Translated, it gives CASSSSGLNTDTQYF.

V gene TRBV30 combines with J gene TRBJ2-1, with a tentative D call TRBD1 (6 bases). V was clipped by 0 bases and J by 1 base, with 10 bases between them. The CDR3 extends over 15 amino acids. Per the germline V gene, CDR1 is GTSNPN and CDR2 is SVGIG (reference sequence). The CDR3 sequence: CAWSVGGPSYNEQFF. The CDR3 DNA follows: TGTGCCTGGAGTGTAGGGGGACCGTCCTACAATGAGCAGTTCTTC.

J is TRBJ2-1 and V is TRBV30; D may be TRBD2 (6 bases). The CDR3 length is 16 residues. Germline CDR1 is GTSNPN and CDR2 is SVGIG (reference sequence). The V and J ends lost 5 bases and 4 bases respectively, with 21 bases between them. The CDR3 nucleotides are TGTGCCTGGGTCAGCCAACGGGACTTGGGATACAATGAGCAGTTCTTC. Translated: CAWVSQRDLGYNEQFF.

This chain uses TRBV7-9 with TRBJ2-7; the D gene is possibly TRBD2 (6 bases). Trimming took 1 base from V and 5 from J, leaving 9 bases between them. The length of the CDR3 is 13 residues. Per germline, CDR1 SEHNR and CDR2 FQNEAQ (reference sequence). The CDR3 region is CASSLGGLNEQYF. CDR3 DNA: TGTGCCAGCAGCTTAGGGGGACTCAACGAGCAGTACTTC.

This chain uses TRBV7-2 with TRBJ2-3; D remains ambiguous. From germline, CDR1 is SGHTA and CDR2 FQGNSA. This CDR3 has 16 residues. Trimming stripped 3 bases from V and 4 bases from J, with 17 bases between. CDR3 bases: TGTGCCAGCAGCTTGGCCCTTCGAGCATCGGCAGATACGCAGTATTTT. This translates into CASSLALRASADTQYF.

The chain joins TRBV2 to TRBJ2-7; tentatively, D is TRBD2 (5 bases). V lost 8 bases and J lost 0, with 5 bases in between. Germline CDR1 is SNHLY and CDR2 is FYNNEI. The CDR3 runs 11 residues. The CDR3 bases are TGTGCCAGCGGGAGCTCCTACGAGCAGTACTTC. Translating it yields CASGSSYEQYF.

In DNA form, the CDR3 reads TGCGCCAGCAGCCAACGGGACAGCGGATATAGCAATCAGCCCCAGCATTTT. It is translated as CASSQRDSGYSNQPQHF. This chain joins TRBV4-1 and TRBJ1-5, with 7 bases lining up with TRBD1. In germline, CDR1 is MGHRA, CDR2 YSYEKL. The CDR3 length is 17 residues. Trimming cost V 2 bases and J 0 bases; bases outside gene matches: 7.

The chain combines TRBV9 with TRBJ2-2; the match to TRBD2 covers 9 bases. The CDR3 is made up of 16 amino acids. CDR1 SGDLS and CDR2 YYNGEE come from the germline V gene. V was clipped by 0 bases and J by 5 bases; unmatched bases: 5. The chain's CDR3 is CASSVVSSGKTGELFF. Written as DNA, the CDR3 is TGTGCCAGCAGCGTAGTGTCTAGCGGGAAAACCGGGGAGCTGTTTTTT.

The V call is TRBV27, the J call TRBJ2-7; perhaps TRBD2 as D (5 bases). Germline V gives CDR1 MNHEY, CDR2 SMNVEV (reference sequence). V gave up 3 bases and J gave up 0 bases, with 9 bases separating them. CDR3 length equals 14 residues. CDR3 sequence reads: CASSFSGASYEQYF. CDR3 nucleotides: TGTGCCAGCAGTTTCAGCGGCGCCTCCTACGAGCAGTACTTC.

The chain joins TRBV6-1 to TRBJ1-1, with 12 nucleotides matching TRBD1. CDR3 size: 18 residues. Germline CDR1 MNHNS, CDR2 SASEGT. With 4 bases clipped from V and 5 bases from J, the junction kept 14 bases outside the gene matches. Here the CDR3 DNA reads TGTGCCAGCAGTGTAAATTCTGGGGGGACAGGGGGCAGTACTGAAGCTTTCTTT. Protein: CASSVNSGGTGGSTEAFF.

This clone was seen once. This sequence joins TRBV15 and TRBJ2-7; 8 nucleotides agree with TRBD2. CDR3 size: 17 residues. Germline V gives CDR1 LNHNV, CDR2 YYDKDF (reference sequence). V lost 1 base and J lost 4; bases outside the gene matches: 12. CDR3 residues: CATSRAHVAGGEYEQYF. The CDR3 DNA sequence: TGTGCCACCAGCAGAGCCCATGTGGCGGGAGGAGAGTACGAGCAGTACTTC.

This clone appeared once. CDR3 DNA: TGCGCCAGCAGCCTGGGACAGGGGGCAGGTAATGAGCAGTTCTTC. This codes for CASSLGQGAGNEQFF. The chain has TRBV10-2 and TRBJ2-1; 12 bases align to TRBD1. Germline V lookup: CDR1 WSHSY, CDR2 SAAADI. This CDR3 contains 15 residues. V trimming: 6 bases; J trimming: 7 bases; junction bases outside the gene matches: 7.

The chain has TRBV9 and TRBJ2-5; a weak D match, TRBD1 (5 bases). The CDR3 has 17 residues. V was pared by 4 bases and J by 4 bases, with 23 bases between. Germline-derived CDR1 and CDR2 are SGDLS and YYNGEE. CDR3 sequence: CASSPRWLAQGAETQYF. Written as DNA, the CDR3 is TGTGCCAGCAGCCCCCGGTGGTTAGCCCAAGGGGCAGAGACCCAGTACTTC.